These T cell receptor beta chains were read from a single sample in a study of T cell repertoires in cytomegalovirus infection. TCRdb re-analysed the reads in MiXCR, keeping a single row per CDR3 protein. In the table there are around 710,000 distinct CDR3 sequences, almost 30% of which are singletons. The antigens for these receptors are not known. The sample consisted of cultured CD8+ T cells from PBMCs, taken from culture after CMV antigen stimulation. Receptors were obtained from a human donor in good health (CMV status not recorded). Some clones in this sample may be carry-over from other donors' samples. The CDR3 runs from the conserved cysteine through the conserved F or W. The D gene is left open where the match is weak. Some rows have no size entry. The others give once, few or many, or a class for an expanded clone.

-	TRBV7-9	-	TRBJ1-5	TGTGCCAGCAGCATAGGAGGGCTCCGACAGCCCCAGCATTTT	CASSIGGLRQPQHF
few	TRBV2	-	TRBJ2-3	TGTGCCAGCAGTGAATACGACAGGCCCACAGATACGCAGTATTTT	CASSEYDRPTDTQYF
-	TRBV20-1	-	TRBJ1-3	TGCAGTGCCGGGGGGCCGGGAAGGTCTGGAAACACCATATATTTT	CSAGGPGRSGNTIYF
few	TRBV6-5	TRBD2	TRBJ2-5	TGTGCCAGCAGTTACATTGGTAGCGGGGGCATACCGGGGCCCCAGTACTTC	CASSYIGSGGIPGPQYF
-	TRBV6-1	-	TRBJ2-3	TGTGCCAGCAGTTCACTAATCACAGATACGCAGTATTTT	CASSSLITDTQYF
few	TRBV2	-	TRBJ2-7	TGTGCCAGCATGGGCAGGGGGGACCCACGGCAGTACTTC	CASMGRGDPRQYF
few	TRBV7-8	-	TRBJ2-7	TGTGCCAGCAGCCCGGCAGGATTACCCTACGAGCAGTACTTC	CASSPAGLPYEQYF
-	TRBV20-1	-	TRBJ2-7	TGCAGTGCTAGAGATCCAGGTCGGAGTTCCATCTACGAGCAGTACTTC	CSARDPGRSSIYEQYF
-	TRBV4-1	-	TRBJ2-7	TGCGCCAGCAGCCACCTTGCAGCGACGGCGACCTACGAGCAGTACTTC	CASSHLAATATYEQYF
few	TRBV20-1	-	TRBJ1-3	TGCAGTGCTAGAGATACACAGGGAAACACCATATATTTT	CSARDTQGNTIYF
many	TRBV7-8	TRBD1	TRBJ2-7	TGTGCCAGCAGCCCCCGGGACAGGGGGGCCTACGAGCAGTACTTC	CASSPRDRGAYEQYF
few	TRBV6-1	-	TRBJ1-5	TGTGCCAGCAGTGAAGGGGGACCAAATCAGCCCCAGCATTTT	CASSEGGPNQPQHF
-	TRBV4-1	-	TRBJ1-4	TGCGCCAGCAGCCAAGAAATAGGGCCGAACCTCGAAAAACTGTTTTTT	CASSQEIGPNLEKLFF
-	TRBV7-9	TRBD1	TRBJ1-1	TGTGCCAGCAGCCCCTCGACAGGGAAGAACACTGAAGCTTTCTTT	CASSPSTGKNTEAFF
-	TRBV6-5	-	TRBJ1-3	TGTGCCAGCAGTTACTCGAAGCTCAGCTCTGGAAACACCATATATTTT	CASSYSKLSSGNTIYF
few	TRBV12-3/TRBV12-4	-	TRBJ2-3	TGTGCCAGCAGTGCCTTGCGGGGATACACAGATACGCAGTATTTT	CASSALRGYTDTQYF
few	TRBV7-6	-	TRBJ2-7	TGTGCCAGCAGCTTTGTGGGAACATACGAGCAGTACTTC	CASSFVGTYEQYF
few	TRBV12-3/TRBV12-4	-	TRBJ1-1	TGTGCCAGCAGTTTGTTTCCAGACAACACTGAAGCTTTCTTT	CASSLFPDNTEAFF
few	TRBV27	TRBD1	TRBJ2-5	TGTGCCAGCACCGGACCGGGGACAGGGGGCCGGGAGACCCAGTACTTC	CASTGPGTGGRETQYF
few	TRBV7-3	-	TRBJ2-1	TGTGCCAGCAGCTTAAATAAGGGGAATGAGCAGTTCTTC	CASSLNKGNEQFF
-	TRBV10-3	TRBD1	TRBJ2-3	TGTGCCATCAGTGGGGGACAGGGATTTCCAGATACGCAGTATTTT	CAISGGQGFPDTQYF